The subject of this entry is one T cell receptor (beta chain). The record originates from a study of cytomegalovirus exposure and HLA in healthy donors. A multiplex PCR was run with 60 Vbeta primers and 13 Jbeta primers. Here immunoSEQ multiplex PCR was the method, and the copy in TCRdb shows in-frame clones only, minus some. The table shows about 110,000 clones, with about 78% occurring only once. The sequencing sample was made of PBMCs. The receptor was derived from a woman between 35 and 50 years old in good health and CMV-seropositive.

The CDR3 sequence: CASSPGLAGRTGELFF. The CDR3 DNA sequence: TGCGCCAGCAGCCCTGGCCTAGCGGGGAGGACCGGGGAGCTGTTTTTT. V is TRBV5-1 and J is TRBJ2-2, with TRBD2 matching 9 bases. There are 16 residues in the CDR3. Per the germline V gene, CDR1 is SGHRS and CDR2 is YFSETQ. The trim removed 4 bases at V and 5 bases at J, leaving 9 bases unmatched.